Here is one T cell receptor beta chain with its context. It lacks a known antigen. Base qualities are not provided; no much larger clone lies one nucleotide away. This entry comes from a study of T cell responses to AZD1222 COVID-19 vaccine (dated by TCRdb to the early 2020s). For context, the study as a whole: TCR sequencing covered 230 or so trial participants: roughly 200 given two doses of AZD1222 and 26 given two doses of MenACWY control vaccine. Trial participants were enrolled by age into subgroups of 18-55, 56-69 and 70-plus years, and 148, 28 and 57 TCR-sequenced participants, respectively, were included in these subgroups.

Sample time point, as interpreted from the label and publication: about 28 days (+/-7) after the second vaccine dose. AZD1222 recipients whose second dose came at about 4 weeks and those whose second dose came at about 12 weeks were combined into one group, since spike-specific TCR depth and breadth did not differ between the two schedules. Vaccinee samples were obtained from the UK trials COV001 and COV002, which included a single-blind randomized controlled phase 2/3 trial of AZD1222 (ChAdOx1 nCoV-19) in healthy adults. For TCRbeta chain sequencing, PBMC samples were collected from trial participants at day 0 and at day 28 after the second dose. The research as a whole found: The 56-69-year group was small, and its depth increase did not reach significance, likely because of low power. Conclusions about previously exposed vaccinees were limited because only six AZD1222 recipients were SARS-CoV-2 seropositive at baseline. Nearly half of unique spike-specific TCRs reportedly recognized epitopes outside regions mutated in the B.1.351 and B.1.1.7 variants. Most participants were white British and females outnumbered males, and the authors suggested that clonal diversity may have been underestimated. Because no day 14 peak-response samples were available, the repertoires could be characterized only after the peak T cell response. The vaccine-associated CD4 TCRs covered the entire spike protein, and the dominant responses fell in regions 160-218 and 743-854. After two AZD1222 doses, spike-specific TCR breadth and depth were significantly higher than at day 0 and than in MenACWY recipients.

In the germline V gene, CDR1 corresponds to SNHLY and CDR2 to FYNNEI. Relative to germline, V is 3 bases shorter and J is 4 bases shorter, with 9 bases between their ends. Its CDR3 holds 13 amino acids, cysteine through phenylalanine. Only CDR3 DNA remains: 39 bases, in frame from the first base. The CDR3 regions of human TCRbeta chains were analyzed by immunosequencing. The paper's data handling went like this. TCRs in the repertoires were matched against a reference library of SARS-CoV-2-specific TCRs that had been generated with the MIRA antigen-specificity platform. Breadth meant the fraction of unique TCRs that were SARS-CoV-2-associated, whereas depth meant the fraction of total T cells that were SARS-CoV-2-associated. Using the MIRA data, each spike-specific TCR was mapped to the spike region that the TCR reacts to and placed in a CD4 or CD8 class. Log10-transformed breadth and depth values were compared by one-way ANOVA with Sidak's multiple comparisons tests. TCRdb re-hosts the immuneACCESS table, in-frame sequences only. Its copies lack some clones; in the studies checked, an unresolved V gene accounts for under half of them, and the cause for the rest is not known. V, J and clone size are taken as reported in that table, and D and trimming were inferred from the DNA itself. The sample table records fewer than 150,000 clones; about nine tenths of these occur just once. Clones ranked in the top ten supply 1.5% to 2% of the sample.

The chain links TRBV2 with TRBJ2-5, with the D gene uncertain. The receptor was isolated from an adult who received the AZD1222 COVID-19 vaccine. This specimen consisted of peripheral blood, obtained 28 days after the second AZD1222 dose. The sequenced DNA is TGTGCCAGCAGTGATGGTAGTAGAGAGACCCAGTACTTC. Translated, this gives CASSDGSRETQYF.